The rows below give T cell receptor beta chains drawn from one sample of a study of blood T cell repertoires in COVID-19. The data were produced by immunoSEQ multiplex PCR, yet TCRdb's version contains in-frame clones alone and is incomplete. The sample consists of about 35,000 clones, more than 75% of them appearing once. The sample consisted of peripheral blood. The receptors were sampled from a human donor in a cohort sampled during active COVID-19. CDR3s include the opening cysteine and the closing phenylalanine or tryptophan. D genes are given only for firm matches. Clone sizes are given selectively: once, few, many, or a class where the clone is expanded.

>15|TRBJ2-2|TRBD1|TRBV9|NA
CASSVVGTATGELFF
TGTGCCAGCAGCGTAGTAGGGACAGCGACCGGGGAGCTGTTTTTT
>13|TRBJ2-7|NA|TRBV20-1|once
CSASTRADYEQYF
TGCAGTGCTAGTACCAGGGCGGACTACGAGCAGTACTTC
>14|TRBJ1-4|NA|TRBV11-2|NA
CASSLADWNEKLFF
TGTGCCAGCAGCTTAGCGGACTGGAACGAAAAACTGTTTTTT
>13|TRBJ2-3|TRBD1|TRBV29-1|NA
CSSGTGSTDTQYF
TGCAGCTCCGGGACAGGGAGCACAGATACGCAGTATTTT
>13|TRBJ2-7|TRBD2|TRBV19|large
CASSITSGGEQYF
TGTGCCAGTAGTATCACTAGCGGGGGCGAGCAGTACTTC
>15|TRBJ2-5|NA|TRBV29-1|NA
CSVAVTGRFQETQYF
TGCAGCGTTGCGGTGACAGGGAGGTTTCAAGAGACCCAGTACTTC
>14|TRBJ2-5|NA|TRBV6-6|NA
CASRGISRVETQYF
TGTGCCAGCAGGGGGATCTCCAGGGTAGAGACCCAGTACTTC
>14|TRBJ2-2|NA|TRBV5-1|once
CASSPRLNTGELFF
TGCGCCAGCAGCCCCCGACTGAACACCGGGGAGCTGTTTTTT
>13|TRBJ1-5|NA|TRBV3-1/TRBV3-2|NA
CASSQDMAQPQHF
TGTGCCAGCAGCCAAGATATGGCTCAGCCCCAGCATTTT
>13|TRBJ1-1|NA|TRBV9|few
CASSVDSGRGAFF
TGTGCCAGCAGCGTAGACTCCGGCAGGGGAGCTTTCTTT
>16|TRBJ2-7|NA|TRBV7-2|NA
CASSLAHAGLSYEQYF
TGTGCCAGCAGCTTAGCGCATGCGGGCCTCTCCTACGAGCAGTACTTC
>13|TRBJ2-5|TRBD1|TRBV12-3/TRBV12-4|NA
CASSPDREQTQYF
TGTGCCAGCAGTCCTGACAGGGAGCAGACCCAGTACTTC
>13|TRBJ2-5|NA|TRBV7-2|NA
CASSFDRQETQYF
TGTGCCAGCAGCTTCGACAGACAAGAGACCCAGTACTTC
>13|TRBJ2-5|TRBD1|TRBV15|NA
CATRKGAGETQYF
TGTGCCACCAGGAAGGGGGCGGGAGAGACCCAGTACTTC